This T cell receptor (beta chain) was observed in a study of T cell changes during pregnancy in multiple sclerosis. The CDR3 has 13 residues. Germline CDR1 is SQVTM and CDR2 is ANQGSEA. Losses at the gene ends were 6 bases for V and 3 bases for J; bases not matched to a gene: 5. Produced via immunoSEQ multiplex PCR; TCRdb's table is partial and in-frame only. In the table there are approximately 80,000 clones, about 89% of which are singletons. The sequence came from a female donor in good health, serving as a control in a pregnancy study. Some clones in this sample may be carry-over from other donors' samples. The chain carries TRBV29-1 and TRBJ2-3; 8 bases match TRBD1. The material was PBMCs, obtained in the first trimester of pregnancy. Written as DNA, the CDR3 is TGCAGCGTCTCAGGGGGCTCTACAGATACGCAGTATTTT. It codes for CSVSGGSTDTQYF.